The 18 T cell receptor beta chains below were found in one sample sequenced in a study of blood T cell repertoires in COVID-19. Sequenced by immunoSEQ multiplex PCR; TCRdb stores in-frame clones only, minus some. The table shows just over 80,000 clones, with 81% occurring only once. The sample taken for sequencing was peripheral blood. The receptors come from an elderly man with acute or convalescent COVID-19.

CDR3: CASSTLGDRRPFF. CDR3 DNA sequence: TGTGCCAGCAGTACCCTGGGCGACAGGAGGCCTTTCTTT. The V gene is TRBV28, the J gene TRBJ1-1, with D maybe TRBD1 (6 bases). The germline gives CDR1 MDHEN, CDR2 SYDVKM. The CDR3 runs 13 residues. V was cut by 5 bases and J by 12 bases, with 19 bases left in between. Filled out from reference TRBV28 and TRBJ1-1, the complete variable domain reads DVKVTQSSRYLVKRTGEKVFLECVQDMDHENMFWYRQDPGLGLRLIYFSYDVKMKEKGDIPEGYSVSREKKERFSLILESASTNQTSMYLCASSTLGDRRPFFGQGTRLTVV.

CDR3 in amino acids: CASSLGAGRNTGELFF. Written as DNA, the CDR3 is TGTGCCAGCAGCTTGGGGGCGGGGAGGAACACCGGGGAGCTGTTTTTT. V is TRBV5-5 and J is TRBJ2-2; possible D gene TRBD2, 6 bases. Per germline, CDR1 SGHKS and CDR2 YYEKEE (reference sequence). The CDR3 contains 16 residues. V lost 0 bases and J 1 base, leaving 10 bases between the germline ends.

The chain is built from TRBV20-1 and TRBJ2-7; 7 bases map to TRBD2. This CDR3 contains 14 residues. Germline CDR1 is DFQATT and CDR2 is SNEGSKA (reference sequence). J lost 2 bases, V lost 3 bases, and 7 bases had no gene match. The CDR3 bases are TGCAGTGCTAGTGAGCTAGCGGATCCCTACGAGCAGTACTTC. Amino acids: CSASELADPYEQYF.

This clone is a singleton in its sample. The CDR3: CASSLGPQGQPQHF. The CDR3 DNA reads as TGTGCCAGCAGCTTAGGGCCACAGGGGCAGCCCCAGCATTTT. The chain uses TRBV11-2 and TRBJ1-5; 7 bases line up with TRBD1. V was clipped by 1 base and J by 7 bases; unmatched bases: 4. The CDR3 totals 14 residues. CDR1 and CDR2 (germline): SGHAT, FQNNGV.

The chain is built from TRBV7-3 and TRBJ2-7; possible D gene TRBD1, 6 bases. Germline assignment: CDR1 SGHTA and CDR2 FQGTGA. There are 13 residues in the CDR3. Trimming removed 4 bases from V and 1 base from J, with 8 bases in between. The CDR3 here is CASSSTGSYEQYF. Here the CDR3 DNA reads TGTGCCAGCAGCTCGACAGGATCCTACGAGCAGTACTTC.

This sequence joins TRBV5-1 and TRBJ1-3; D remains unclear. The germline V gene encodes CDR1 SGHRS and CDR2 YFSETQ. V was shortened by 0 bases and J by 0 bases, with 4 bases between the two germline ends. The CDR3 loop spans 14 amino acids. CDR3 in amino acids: CASSLGVSGNTIYF. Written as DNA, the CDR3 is TGCGCCAGCAGCTTGGGAGTCTCTGGAAACACCATATATTTT.

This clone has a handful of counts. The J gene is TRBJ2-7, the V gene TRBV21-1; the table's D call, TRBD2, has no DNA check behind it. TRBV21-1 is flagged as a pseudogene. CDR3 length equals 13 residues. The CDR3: CASSRGLSYEQYF. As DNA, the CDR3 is TGTGCCAGCAGCAGAGGGTTATCCTACGAGCAGTACTTC.

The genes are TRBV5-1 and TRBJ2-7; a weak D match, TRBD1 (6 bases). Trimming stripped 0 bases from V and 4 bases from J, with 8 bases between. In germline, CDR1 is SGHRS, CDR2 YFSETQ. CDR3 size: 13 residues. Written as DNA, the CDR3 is TGCGCCAGCAGCTTGGCCCAGGGGTACGAGCAGTACTTC. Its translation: CASSLAQGYEQYF.

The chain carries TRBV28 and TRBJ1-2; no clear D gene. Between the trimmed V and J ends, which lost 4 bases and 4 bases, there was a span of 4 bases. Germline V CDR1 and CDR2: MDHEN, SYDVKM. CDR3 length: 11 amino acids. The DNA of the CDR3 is TGTGCCAGCAGTTGGGCCTATGGCTACACCTTC. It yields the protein CASSWAYGYTF.

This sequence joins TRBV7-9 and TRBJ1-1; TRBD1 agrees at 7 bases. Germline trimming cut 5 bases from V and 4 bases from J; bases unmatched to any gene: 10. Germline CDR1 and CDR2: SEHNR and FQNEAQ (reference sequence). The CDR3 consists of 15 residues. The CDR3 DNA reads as TGTGCCAGCAGCCCAGGGGGGTCCTTTCGCACTGAAGCTTTCTTT. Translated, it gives CASSPGGSFRTEAFF.

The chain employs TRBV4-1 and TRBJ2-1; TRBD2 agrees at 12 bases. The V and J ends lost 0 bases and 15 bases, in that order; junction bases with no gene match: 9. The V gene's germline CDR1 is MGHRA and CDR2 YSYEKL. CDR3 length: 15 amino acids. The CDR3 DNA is TGCGCCAGCAGCCAAGATAAGGCTAGCGGGAGGGTGCGGTTCTTC. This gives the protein CASSQDKASGRVRFF.

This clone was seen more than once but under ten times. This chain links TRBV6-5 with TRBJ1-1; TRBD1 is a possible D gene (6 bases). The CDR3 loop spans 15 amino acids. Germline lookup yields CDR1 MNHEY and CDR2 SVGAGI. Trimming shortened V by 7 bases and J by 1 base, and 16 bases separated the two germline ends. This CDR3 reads CASKKMRGRNTEAFF. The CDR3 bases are TGTGCCAGCAAAAAAATGCGGGGGCGGAACACTGAAGCTTTCTTT.

CDR3 DNA sequence: TGTGCCAGCAGTTTATATAAGGGAGACCAGGCGCTCAGATACGAGCAGTACTTC. Translation gives CASSLYKGDQALRYEQYF. This rearrangement joins TRBV28 to TRBJ2-7, with D possibly matching TRBD2 (5 bases). The V end lost 1 base, the J end lost 4 bases, and 23 bases lay between the germline ends. Germline V gene data show CDR1 as MDHEN and CDR2 as SYDVKM. The CDR3 loop spans 18 amino acids.

CDR3 loop: CASSQALFSQETQYF. The CDR3 bases are TGTGCCAGCAGCCAAGCTCTCTTCAGCCAAGAGACCCAGTACTTC. The V and J genes are TRBV3-1 (or the pseudogene TRBV3-2) and TRBJ2-5; the D is unclear. With 1 base removed from V and 1 base from J, the gap between germline ends came to 10 bases. CDR1 LGHDT and CDR2 YNNKEL come from the germline V gene (reference sequence). CDR3 length: 15 residues.

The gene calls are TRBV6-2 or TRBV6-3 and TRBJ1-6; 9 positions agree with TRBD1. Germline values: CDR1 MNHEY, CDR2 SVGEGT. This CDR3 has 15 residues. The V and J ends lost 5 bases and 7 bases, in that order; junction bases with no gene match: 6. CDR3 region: CASSAPGQGNSPLHF. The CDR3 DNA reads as TGTGCCAGCAGTGCCCCGGGACAGGGCAATTCACCCCTCCACTTT.

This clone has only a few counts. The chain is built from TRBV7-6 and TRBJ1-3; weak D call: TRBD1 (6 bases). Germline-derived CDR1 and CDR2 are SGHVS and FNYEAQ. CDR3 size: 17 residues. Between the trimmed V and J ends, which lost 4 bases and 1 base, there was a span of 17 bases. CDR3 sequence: CASSSRPQGQSGNTIYF. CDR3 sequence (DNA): TGTGCCAGCAGCTCACGCCCCCAGGGGCAATCTGGAAACACCATATATTTT.

CDR3 sequence (DNA): TGTGCCAGCAGCTCCACGGGACAGACCTCCAACTATGGCTACACCTTC. Translating gives CASSSTGQTSNYGYTF. V and J are TRBV4-2 and TRBJ1-2; 7 bases map to TRBD1. Looked up from germline, CDR1 is LGHNA and CDR2 is YNFKEQ. The CDR3 spans 16 residues. The V segment lost 5 bases and the J segment 2 bases; nucleotides outside the gene matches: 11.

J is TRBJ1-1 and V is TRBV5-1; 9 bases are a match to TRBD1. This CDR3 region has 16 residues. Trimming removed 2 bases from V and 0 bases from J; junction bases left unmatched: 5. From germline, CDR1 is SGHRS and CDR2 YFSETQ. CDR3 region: CASSLGQGIMNTEAFF. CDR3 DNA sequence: TGCGCCAGCAGCTTAGGACAGGGGATCATGAACACTGAAGCTTTCTTT.